A single TCR beta chain is shown here with its context. This receptor's antigen is unknown. Base-call qualities are not available, and no considerably larger clone is one nucleotide away. For deep sequencing of PBMC libraries, mostly around 480 ng of input genomic DNA was used, and six replicates were run per sample. TCRbeta libraries were prepared with the immunoSEQ hsTCRbeta kit according to the manufacturer's instructions. An Illumina NovaSeq 6000 S4 flow cell was used to sequence the final libraries, which had first been combined to 3 nM. The paper's processing steps were these. Raw data preprocessing and quality control were performed with the immunoSEQ Analyzer. The analysis was restricted to productive rearrangements, with each unique CDR3 amino acid sequence defining a clonotype. Repertoire clonality was estimated as the Gini-Simpson index, computed with the R package tcR. Student's t test was used to compare Gini indices, while Pearson correlation assessed associations with tumor size change. This is the immuneACCESS table as TCRdb keeps it, with only in-frame sequences that have V and J called. A part of the clones is gone; compared with another copy, unresolved V genes explain less than half, and the rest is unexplained. The V and J calls and clone size were taken over from that table, and D and trimming were inferred from the DNA. This sample comprises about 15,000 clones, 65% to 75% of them detected only once. Clones ranked in the top ten supply approximately 2.8% of the sample.

The CDR3 measures 15 amino acids from cysteine to phenylalanine. Only the CDR3 DNA stays, 45 bases, in frame from base 1. Trimming removed 4 bases from V and 2 bases from J; the gene matches leave 4 bases unexplained. As encoded in the germline V gene (reference sequence), CDR1 is MNHEY while CDR2 is SMNVEV. The entry originates in a study of neoadjuvant anti-PD-1 for oral cavity cancer (dated by TCRdb to the early 2020s). In terms of the full investigation: Before undergoing curative-intent surgical resection, most patients got three to four biweekly nivolumab doses at 3 mg/kg. Patients who did not progress were given a fourth nivolumab dose at about day 43 and had definitive surgical resection on days 50-56. There were roughly 11 patients in the parent correlative cohort, and the response rate was roughly 33%. Responders were defined as patients with complete response, partial response or stable disease by RECIST 1.1; non-responders were defined as patients with progression.

Study-wide conclusions, independent of this receptor: Higher pretreatment blood Treg/Th17 ratios correlated with higher pretreatment blood TCRbeta clonality and lower post-treatment tumor TCRbeta clonality. After neoadjuvant nivolumab, significantly higher T cell clonality (Gini index) was found within PBMCs in non-responders than in responders. Only a few patients per response group were included in the TCR analyses, and larger cohorts for validation were called for by the authors.

Explained via the paper, the time point label denotes: before neoadjuvant nivolumab. Patients were newly diagnosed with stage II-IVA oral cavity squamous cell carcinoma and had received no prior systemic or radiation treatment. The cohort was made up of patients with locally advanced, HPV-negative oral cavity squamous cell carcinoma. No culture maintenance or expansion was done, as the peripheral blood mononuclear cells went straight to analysis. The samples were drawn from a longitudinal correlative study tied to a single-arm phase II trial testing neoadjuvant nivolumab in oral cavity squamous cell carcinoma. Subject-matched pre- and post-treatment PBMCs and tumors from three responders and three non-responders underwent genomic DNA-based TCRbeta sequencing. Peripheral blood mononuclear cells were collected before nivolumab treatment and again after treatment, at the time of surgery. The Maxwell RSC DNA from Cells kit was used to isolate genomic DNA from PBMCs.

This TCR was recovered from a person aged 40-85 years with oral cavity squamous cell carcinoma. The material sequenced was PBMCs, taken before nivolumab (anti-PD-1) treatment. The chain links TRBV27 with TRBJ1-5, and 8 junctional nucleotides match TRBD1. This receptor has the CDR3 CASSSQGAGNQPQHF. The DNA sequence follows: TGTGCCAGCAGTTCTCAGGGGGCGGGCAATCAGCCCCAGCATTTT.